A single sample gave rise to the 14 T cell receptor beta chains below, sequenced in a study of spatial heterogeneity in lung cancer (dated by TCRdb to the late 2010s). Library preparation used 5' RACE. The instrument given in TCRdb is NextSeq 500. TCRdb reanalyzed the raw reads on its own, using fastp at Q25 for trimming and MiXCR for clone calling, and kept in-frame beta chains. Each record represents a unique CDR3 protein, reported with the most common genes and DNA among its rows. This sample comprises about 3,300 distinct CDR3 sequences, around 3.3% of them detected only once. The ten largest clonotypes hold 16% of the sample. Read against the paper, the sample's time point label means: sample taken at primary tumor resection. The sample consisted of lung tissue, taken at surgery. The receptors stem from a human donor with early-stage non-small cell lung cancer.

By its share, this clonotype is medium-sized. This beta chain appears as a stray read in a library generated for alpha chains; its size is not informative. The rearrangement joins TRBV29-1 to TRBJ2-1, with 9 bases identical to TRBD1. This CDR3 spans 14 amino acids. The V gene end was trimmed by 7 bases and the J gene end by 2 bases; junction bases not matched to a gene: 6. Germline CDR1 SQVTM, CDR2 ANQGSEA. CDR3 amino acids: CSAGQGITYNEQFF. DNA for the CDR3: TGCAGCGCGGGACAGGGAATCACCTACAATGAGCAGTTCTTC.

This clonotype was recorded many times. The library was prepared for alpha chains; this beta chain is a stray read, so its frequency means little. The chain employs TRBV29-1 and TRBJ2-3, with 7 bases that match TRBD1. The CDR3 is 13 residues long. Germline values: CDR1 SQVTM, CDR2 ANQGSEA. The trim removed 5 bases at V and 1 base at J, leaving 3 bases unmatched. CDR3 loop: CSVRQGGTDTQYF. The DNA for the CDR3 is TGCAGCGTTAGACAGGGCGGCACAGATACGCAGTATTTT.

A note on this clonotype: In a library made to pick up alpha chains, this beta chain is a stray read with a size that means little. The chain recombines TRBV30 with TRBJ2-7, with 8 bases identical to TRBD1. CDR3 length: 15 amino acids. Germline-derived CDR1 and CDR2 are GTSNPN and SVGIG (reference sequence). After removal of 0 bases from V and 6 bases from J, the junction contained 10 bases not matched to a gene. CDR3 nucleotide sequence: TGTGCCTGGAGTGTGGCAGGGGGCGCCGGGCGCGAGCAGTACTTC. The encoded protein is CAWSVAGGAGREQYF.

Sample share makes this clonotype medium-sized. This beta chain slipped into a library made for alpha chains as a stray read, so its size is not meaningful. The chain is built from TRBV10-3 and TRBJ1-1; D is unclear. V was pared by 8 bases and J by 1 base, with 14 bases between. The CDR3 is 14 amino acids. Germline loops: CDR1 ENHRY, CDR2 SYGVKD. CDR3 protein: CAILRGSGNTEAFF. CDR3 nucleotides: TGTGCCATCCTGCGGGGTTCGGGGAACACTGAAGCTTTCTTT.

In this sample, this clonotype is medium-sized (0.01 to 0.1%). This beta chain is an unintended read in a library built for alpha chains; its size means little. This chain links TRBV30 with TRBJ1-4, with no clear D. CDR1 and CDR2 (germline): GTSNPN, SVGIG (reference sequence). V was trimmed by 6 bases and J by 5 bases, leaving 16 bases between them. The CDR3 runs 14 residues. CDR3 loop: CACRPLIGNEKLFF. The CDR3 DNA is TGTGCCTGCCGGCCCTTGATTGGGAATGAAAAACTGTTTTTT.

In its sample, this clonotype is medium-sized. The junction departs from the called germline gene at one end, perhaps through a read error. This beta chain lies outside the target of a library built for alpha chains; its clone size means little. The J gene is TRBJ2-2, the V gene TRBV7-7, with D possibly matching TRBD1 (5 bases). Germline loops: CDR1 SSHAT, CDR2 FNYEAQ (reference sequence). The CDR3 covers 14 residues. In DNA form, the CDR3 reads TGTGCTAGCAGCCTAAACCCAGGGTCCGGGGAGCTGTTTTTT. This sequence encodes CASSLNPGSGELFF.

Sample share makes this clonotype medium-sized (0.01 to 0.1%). Since the library was made to target alpha chains, this beta chain is a stray read and its abundance is not meaningful. The J gene is TRBJ1-5, the V gene TRBV20-1; no clear D. V shed 6 bases and J shed 6 bases, with 12 bases lying between them. The CDR3 totals 12 residues. Germline CDR1 DFQATT, CDR2 SNEGSKA (reference sequence). CDR3 nucleotide sequence: TGCAGTGCCACGGAGGGAAGTCAGCCCCAGCATTTT. This encodes CSATEGSQPQHF.

This clonotype came up a few times. This beta chain turned up in a library designed for alpha chains; as an off-target read, its abundance says little. The chain combines TRBV7-9 with TRBJ1-6; maybe TRBD1 (5 bases). The germline gives CDR1 SEHNR, CDR2 FQNEAQ (reference sequence). The CDR3 loop spans 14 amino acids. Trimming left V 5 bases short and J 6 bases short, with 11 bases between. Written as DNA, the CDR3 is TGTGCCAGCAGCCCACCTAGGGGTAATTCACCCCTCCACTTT. Its protein product is CASSPPRGNSPLHF.

By share, this clonotype ranks as medium-sized. This beta chain is an unintended read in a library built for alpha chains; its size means little. The chain uses TRBV7-9 and TRBJ1-1, with unresolved D. The CDR3 extends over 13 amino acids. Trimming cost V 1 base and J 0 bases, with 3 bases left between them. Germline lookup yields CDR1 SEHNR and CDR2 FQNEAQ (reference sequence). The CDR3, as DNA: TGTGCCAGCAGCTTAGACATGAACACTGAAGCTTTCTTT. Protein: CASSLDMNTEAFF.

This clonotype is medium-sized (0.01 to 0.1%) in the sample. Because the library targeted alpha chains, this beta chain is an off-target read whose size means little. V gene TRBV10-3 combines with J gene TRBJ2-1; TRBD2 is a possible D gene (7 bases). This CDR3 has 15 amino acids. The germline CDR1 and CDR2 sequences are ENHRY and SYGVKD. V was cut by 6 bases and J by 6 bases, with 18 bases left in between. The CDR3 DNA is TGTGCCATCAGAACTACTGGCGGGGGCCGCAATGAGCAGTTCTTC. The encoded protein is CAIRTTGGGRNEQFF.

This clonotype qualifies as medium-sized. This beta chain lies outside the target of a library built for alpha chains; its clone size means little. The chain uses TRBV5-1 and TRBJ2-1; no reliable D call. V lost 0 bases, J lost 4 bases, and 8 bases lay in between. The length of the CDR3 is 14 residues. Germline CDR1 reads SGHRS; CDR2 reads YFSETQ. The CDR3 DNA reads TGCGCCAGCAGCTTGGCCGGTCAATACAATGAGCAGTTCTTC. Amino acids: CASSLAGQYNEQFF.

This clonotype was seen only a few times. A library prepared for alpha chains yielded this beta chain as an off-target read; its size is of little meaning. The rearrangement joins TRBV2 to TRBJ2-3, with D perhaps TRBD1 (6 bases). Germline loops: CDR1 SNHLY, CDR2 FYNNEI. This CDR3 is built from 15 residues. The V gene lost 4 bases and the J gene lost 2 bases, with 13 bases spanning the gap. This chain's CDR3 is CASSGQGTHTDTQYF. The CDR3 region has the DNA TGTGCCAGCAGTGGCCAGGGGACCCACACAGATACGCAGTATTTT.

This clonotype is classed as medium-sized (0.01 to 0.1%). This beta chain is an off-target read within a library intended for alpha chains, so its frequency means little. The chain recombines TRBV6-2 or TRBV6-3 with TRBJ1-1; D is ambiguous. Looked up from germline, CDR1 is MNHEY and CDR2 is SVGEGT. The CDR3 loop spans 12 amino acids. Trimming removed 4 bases at V and 0 bases at J, with 3 bases between. CDR3 in amino acids: CASSFLNTEAFF. CDR3 bases: TGTGCCAGCAGTTTTTTGAACACTGAAGCTTTCTTT.

This clonotype was found many times. Since the library was made to target alpha chains, this beta chain is a stray read and its abundance is not meaningful. V is TRBV5-1 and J is TRBJ1-1; D is perhaps TRBD1 (6 bases). Trimming removed 1 base from V and 1 base from J, with 8 bases in between. The germline V gene has CDR1 SGHRS and CDR2 YFSETQ. CDR3 length: 14 amino acids. The CDR3 nucleotides are TGCGCCAGCAGCTTGCCGGGGGCGAACACTGAAGCTTTCTTT. It encodes CASSLPGANTEAFF. The variable domain in full, completed from reference TRBV5-1 and TRBJ1-1, reads KAGVTQTPRYLIKTRGQQVTLSCSPISGHRSVSWYQQTPGQGLQFLFEYFSETQRNKGNFPGRFSGRQFSNSRSEMNVSTLELGDSALYLCASSLPGANTEAFFGQGTRLTVV.